The clone carrying this T cell receptor (beta chain) was observed at least ten times. What it recognizes is unknown. The entry originates in a study of T cell repertoires in cytomegalovirus infection. Overall study: Indications of both CMV infection and matching HLA type were provided by public TCR beta signatures.

MiXCR, applied by TCRdb to the reads, yields one record per CDR3 protein. The sample has more than 75,000 distinct CDR3 sequences, about 4% seen once; the top ten hold 4% to 5.5%. CDR3 length: 17 amino acids. Germline CDR1 and CDR2: SGHVS and FQNEAQ. V shed 4 bases and J shed 0 bases, with 16 bases lying between them. Overall study results and limits: CMV carriers with the relevant HLA were identified by cumulative public TCR beta family frequency.

The sample was PBMCs. The sequence derives from a human donor in good health (CMV status not recorded). Some clones in this sample may be carry-over from other donors' samples. The rearrangement links TRBV7-8 to TRBJ1-5; tentative D call: TRBD1 (5 bases). CDR3 nucleotide sequence: TGTGCCAGCAGCTCAGAGACTCTAGGGGATAGCAATCAGCCCCAGCATTTT. Its translation is CASSSETLGDSNQPQHF.